The clone carrying this TCR beta chain was seen only once. The repertoire was sequenced with immunoSEQ multiplex PCR; TCRdb's copy has only in-frame clones and lacks some. The sample lists around 370,000 clones; about 90% were seen once. This sample is drawn from a study of blood T cell repertoires in COVID-19. CDR3 length equals 18 residues. Germline trimming cut 3 bases from V and 6 bases from J; bases unmatched to any gene: 14. Germline V gene data show CDR1 as SGHAT and CDR2 as FQNNGV. Sequences were obtained from peripheral blood. The gene calls are TRBV11-2 and TRBJ2-2; TRBD1 agrees at 9 bases. The sequence derives from a woman in her forties or fifties with COVID-19, enrolled during active disease. The DNA of the CDR3 is TGTGCCAGCAGCTTTAGGGACAGGGATCTGTTAGGCGCCGGGGAGCTGTTTTTT. Translating gives CASSFRDRDLLGAGELFF.